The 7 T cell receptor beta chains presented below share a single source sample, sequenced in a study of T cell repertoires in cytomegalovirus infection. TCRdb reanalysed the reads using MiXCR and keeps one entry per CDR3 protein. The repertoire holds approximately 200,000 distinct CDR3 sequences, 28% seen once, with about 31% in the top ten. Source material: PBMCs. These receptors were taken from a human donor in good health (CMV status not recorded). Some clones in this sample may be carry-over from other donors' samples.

The CDR3 DNA reads TGTGCCAGCAGCTTACCGGACAGGGACTTGATGAGTACTGAAGCTTTCTTT. Protein sequence: CASSLPDRDLMSTEAFF. This chain connects TRBV11-2 to TRBJ1-1; 8 bases fit TRBD1. This CDR3 spans 17 amino acids. Looked up from germline, CDR1 is SGHAT and CDR2 is FQNNGV. Losses at the gene ends were 2 bases for V and 5 bases for J; bases not matched to a gene: 13.

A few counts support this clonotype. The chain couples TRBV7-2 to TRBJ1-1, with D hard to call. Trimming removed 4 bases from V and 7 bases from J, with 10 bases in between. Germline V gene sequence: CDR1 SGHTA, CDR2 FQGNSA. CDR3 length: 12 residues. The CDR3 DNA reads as TGTGCCAGCAGCTCAACCGGCTTTGAAGCTTTCTTT. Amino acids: CASSSTGFEAFF.

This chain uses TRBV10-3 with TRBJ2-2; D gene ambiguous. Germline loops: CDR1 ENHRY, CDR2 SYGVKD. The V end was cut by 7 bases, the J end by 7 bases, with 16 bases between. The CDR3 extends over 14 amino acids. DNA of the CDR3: TGTGCCATCACCCAGAGTAGTACCGGCGGGGAGCTGTTTTTT. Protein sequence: CAITQSSTGGELFF.

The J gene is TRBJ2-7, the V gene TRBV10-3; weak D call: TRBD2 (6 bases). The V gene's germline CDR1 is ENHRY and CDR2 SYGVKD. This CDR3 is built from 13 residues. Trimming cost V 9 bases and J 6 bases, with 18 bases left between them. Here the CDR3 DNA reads TGTGCCATTAGACAAGACACGGAGGGCGAGCAGTACTTC. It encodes CAIRQDTEGEQYF.

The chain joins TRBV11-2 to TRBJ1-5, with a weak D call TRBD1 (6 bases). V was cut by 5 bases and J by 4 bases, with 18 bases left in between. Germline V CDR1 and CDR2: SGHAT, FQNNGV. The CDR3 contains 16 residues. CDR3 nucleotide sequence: TGTGCCAGCAGCCCCCTCACAGGGACGTCAAATCAGCCCCAGCATTTT. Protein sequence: CASSPLTGTSNQPQHF.

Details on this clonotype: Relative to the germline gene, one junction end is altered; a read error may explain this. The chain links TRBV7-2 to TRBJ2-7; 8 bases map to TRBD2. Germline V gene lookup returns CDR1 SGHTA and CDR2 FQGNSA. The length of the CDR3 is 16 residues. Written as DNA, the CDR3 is TGTGCCGGCAGCTTAGATGACGTAGCGGGGCGCAACGAGCAGTACTTC. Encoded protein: CAGSLDDVAGRNEQYF.

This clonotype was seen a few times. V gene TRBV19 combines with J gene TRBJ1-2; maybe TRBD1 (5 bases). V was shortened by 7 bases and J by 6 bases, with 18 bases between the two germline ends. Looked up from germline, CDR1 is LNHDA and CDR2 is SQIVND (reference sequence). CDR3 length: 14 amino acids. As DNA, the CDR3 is TGTGCCAGTACCTTACCGGAAGGGGAGAATGGCTACACCTTC. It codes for CASTLPEGENGYTF.